This TCR beta chain stems from a study of T cell responses to AZD1222 COVID-19 vaccine. Study findings and constraints: Baseline antibody screening turned up just a handful of seropositive AZD1222 recipients. Regions left unmutated in variants are reportedly the target of nearly half of spike-specific TCRs.

The junction had 10 bases not matched to a gene; V was cut back by 2 bases and J by 7 bases. From germline, CDR1 is SGHAT and CDR2 FQDESV (reference sequence). The CDR3 spans 15 residues. A word on this clone: Its antigen is unknown.

Only in-frame clones appear in the TCRdb table, and some are missing; sequencing was by immunoSEQ multiplex PCR. The sample has about 140,000 clones; 85% to 95% are singletons. The J gene is TRBJ1-1, the V gene TRBV11-1; 7 bases are shared with TRBD1. Sequenced here: peripheral blood, sampled on day 0 of AZD1222 vaccination. The receptor's source is an adult in good health. CDR3 sequence reads: CASSLSLRDSVEAFF. The CDR3 coding sequence is TGTGCCAGCAGCTTATCCCTCCGGGACAGCGTTGAAGCTTTCTTT.